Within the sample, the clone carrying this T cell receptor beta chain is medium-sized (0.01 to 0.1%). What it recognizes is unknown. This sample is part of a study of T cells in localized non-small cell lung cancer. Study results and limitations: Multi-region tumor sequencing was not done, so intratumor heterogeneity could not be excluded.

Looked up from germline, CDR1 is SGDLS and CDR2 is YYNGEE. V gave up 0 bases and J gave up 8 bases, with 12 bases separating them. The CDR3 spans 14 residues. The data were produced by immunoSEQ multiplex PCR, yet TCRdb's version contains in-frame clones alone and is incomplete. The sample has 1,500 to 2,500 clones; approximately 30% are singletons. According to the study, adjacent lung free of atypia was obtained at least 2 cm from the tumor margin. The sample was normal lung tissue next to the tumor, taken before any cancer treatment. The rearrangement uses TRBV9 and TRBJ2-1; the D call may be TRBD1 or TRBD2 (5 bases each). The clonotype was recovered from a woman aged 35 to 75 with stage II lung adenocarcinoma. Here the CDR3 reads CASSVVSGSDEQFF. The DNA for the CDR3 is TGTGCCAGCAGCGTAGTGTCAGGGAGCGATGAGCAGTTCTTC. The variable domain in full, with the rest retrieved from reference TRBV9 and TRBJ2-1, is DSGVTQTPKHLITATGQRVTLRCSPRSGDLSVYWYQQSLDQGLQFLIQYYNGEERAKGNILERFSAQQFPDLHSELNLSSLELGDSALYFCASSVVSGSDEQFFGPGTRLTVL.